Each of the 28 T cell receptor beta chains below was sequenced from the same sample in a study of patients and donors after allogeneic stem cell transplantation. TCRdb used MiXCR to reprocess the RT-PCR reads, holding one entry per CDR3 protein. The sample carries more than 75,000 distinct CDR3 sequences, approximately 5.2% recorded once. Sequenced input: blood, either unsorted or a sorted T cell fraction (not recorded which). The receptors here all came from a human donor who was either an allogeneic HSCT recipient or a stem cell or donor lymphocyte infusion donor (not recorded which). It is not recorded whose cells these are; they may come from a transplant donor.

The chain has TRBV5-4 and TRBJ2-3, with 16 nucleotides matching TRBD2. The trim removed 4 bases at V and 7 bases at J, leaving 6 bases unmatched. Germline loops: CDR1 SGHNT, CDR2 YYREEE (reference sequence). CDR3 length equals 16 residues. CDR3 residues: CASSAGTSGGANTQYF. CDR3 bases: TGTGCCAGCAGCGCCGGGACTAGCGGGGGGGCAAATACGCAGTATTTT.

This clonotype was detected ten times or more. Here the CDR3 DNA reads TGCAGTGCTCCCCGGCTAGCGGGGGTCCAGGAGCAGTACTTC. Translated: CSAPRLAGVQEQYF. This rearrangement joins TRBV20-1 to TRBJ2-7, with TRBD2 matching over 10 bases. Germline-derived CDR1 and CDR2 are DFQATT and SNEGSKA (reference sequence). V shed 5 bases and J 7 bases; nucleotides not matched to a gene: 11. This CDR3 spans 14 amino acids.

The chain carries TRBV18 and TRBJ2-2; D possibly corresponds to TRBD1 (5 bases). Trimming stripped 5 bases from V and 0 bases from J, with 10 bases between. This CDR3 is built from 15 residues. Germline CDR1 and CDR2: KGHSH and LQKENI. CDR3 in amino acids: CASSSGLSNTGELFF. As DNA, the CDR3 is TGTGCCAGCTCATCAGGGCTATCGAACACCGGGGAGCTGTTTTTT.

This clonotype has a count of ten or more. The chain uses TRBV28 and TRBJ1-2; D is uncertain. The ends were cut back, 5 bases at V and 4 bases at J, with 8 bases in the middle. Germline V gene data show CDR1 as MDHEN and CDR2 as SYDVKM. The CDR3 runs 12 residues. The CDR3 DNA reads TGTGCCAGCAGTCGGGGTTCCTATGGCTACACCTTC. Amino acid sequence: CASSRGSYGYTF.

This clonotype was seen at least ten times. The chain combines TRBV3-1 with TRBJ1-6; D remains unclear. This CDR3 has 12 residues. In germline, CDR1 is LGHDT, CDR2 YNNKEL (reference sequence). V lost 1 base and J lost 7, with 2 bases in between. DNA for the CDR3: TGTGCCAGCAGCCAAGGGAATTCACCCCTCCACTTT. This gives the protein CASSQGNSPLHF.

There are a few counts of this clonotype. The rearrangement links TRBV6-1 to TRBJ2-5, with D perhaps TRBD1 or TRBD2 (5 bases each). The CDR3 totals 11 residues. Germline lookup yields CDR1 MNHNS and CDR2 SASEGT. V was clipped by 9 bases and J by 5 bases, with 10 bases between them. In DNA, the CDR3 is TGTGCCAGTACTTGGGGGGAGACCCAGTACTTC. This sequence encodes CASTWGETQYF.

This clonotype was counted ten times or more. The chain recombines TRBV27 with TRBJ2-2; 9 nucleotides align to TRBD1. V trimming: 6 bases; J trimming: 4 bases; junction bases outside the gene matches: 9. The CDR3 totals 16 residues. Germline V CDR1 and CDR2: MNHEY, SMNVEV (reference sequence). The CDR3 DNA is TGTGCCAGCAGCCCTTGGGGACAGGGATTCACCGGGGAGCTGTTTTTT. It is translated as CASSPWGQGFTGELFF.

This clonotype was seen many times. This chain links TRBV21-1 with TRBJ2-1; no check of the table's D call, TRBD2, against the DNA was made. TRBV21-1 is flagged as a pseudogene. The CDR3 length is 15 residues. For the CDR3, the DNA is TGTGCCAGCAGCACTAGCGGGAGCTCCTACAATGAGCAGTTCTTC. It codes for CASSTSGSSYNEQFF.

This clonotype was observed a few times. V is TRBV6-1 and J is TRBJ1-2, with 12 nucleotides matching TRBD1. The germline gives CDR1 MNHNS, CDR2 SASEGT. The CDR3 sequence is 15 residues long. Trimming removed 6 bases from V and 8 bases from J; junction bases left unmatched: 10. In DNA form, the CDR3 reads TGTGCCAGCAGCACGGGACAGGGGGCGCGGGCCGGCTACACCTTC. Encoded protein: CASSTGQGARAGYTF.

This clonotype occurred many times. The J gene is TRBJ2-7, the V gene TRBV3-1; 10 bases match TRBD2. This CDR3 is built from 15 residues. After removal of 4 bases from V and 3 bases from J, the junction contained 6 bases not matched to a gene. Germline loops: CDR1 LGHDT, CDR2 YNNKEL (reference sequence). DNA for the CDR3: TGTGCCAGCAGCCCGCTAGCGGGAGTAGGCTACGAGCAGTACTTC. This translates into CASSPLAGVGYEQYF.

The J gene is TRBJ1-6, the V gene TRBV19, with 8 bases aligning to TRBD1. CDR3 length: 15 amino acids. Germline CDR1 reads LNHDA; CDR2 reads SQIVND (reference sequence). V was pared by 2 bases and J by 8 bases, with 5 bases of the junction left unmatched. CDR3 protein: CASSISETGDSPLHF. DNA of the CDR3: TGTGCCAGTAGTATATCGGAGACAGGGGATTCACCCCTCCACTTT.

This clonotype was seen a few times. The chain couples TRBV7-9 to TRBJ2-1, with TRBD2 as a possible D gene (8 bases). CDR3 length equals 16 residues. In germline, CDR1 is SEHNR, CDR2 FQNEAQ (reference sequence). V gave up 5 bases and J gave up 4 bases, with 18 bases separating them. The CDR3 DNA is TGTGCCAGCAGCCCGACAGGGAAGCGGGAGTACAATGAGCAGTTCTTC. Translation gives CASSPTGKREYNEQFF.

Many counts were recorded for this clonotype. CDR3 in amino acids: CASGQGDRETQYF. Here the CDR3 DNA reads TGTGCCAGTGGACAGGGGGACCGAGAGACCCAGTACTTC. The chain is built from TRBV28 and TRBJ2-5, with 10 bases identical to TRBD1. V dropped 9 bases and J dropped 4; count of bases not matched to a gene: 5. The germline V gene encodes CDR1 MDHEN and CDR2 SYDVKM. CDR3 size: 13 residues. The full variable domain, its missing parts supplied by reference TRBV28 and TRBJ2-5, is DVKVTQSSRYLVKRTGEKVFLECVQDMDHENMFWYRQDPGLGLRLIYFSYDVKMKEKGDIPEGYSVSREKKERFSLILESASTNQTSMYLCASGQGDRETQYFGPGTRLLVL.

A few counts support this clonotype. Just one base apart from a much larger clone, this may be a read error. This rearrangement joins TRBV20-1 to TRBJ2-7, with TRBD1 as a possible D gene (5 bases). The CDR3 consists of 15 residues. Germline lookup yields CDR1 DFQATT and CDR2 SNEGSKA (reference sequence). Trimming cost V 2 bases and J 4 bases, with 18 bases left between them. CDR3 nucleotides: TGCAGTGCTAGACACCGGCACAGGCCGAGTTACGAGCAGTACTTC. Protein: CSARHRHRPSYEQYF.

This clonotype has more than one count but fewer than ten. The V and J genes are TRBV5-4 and TRBJ2-3; TRBD2 agrees at 9 bases. CDR1 is SGHNT and CDR2 is YYREEE in the germline V gene (reference sequence). The ends lost 4 bases at V and 3 bases at J; junction bases unmatched: 6. This CDR3 is built from 15 residues. In nucleotides, the CDR3 is TGTGCCAGCAGCATGGGTCTAGCGGGAACAGATACGCAGTATTTT. It codes for CASSMGLAGTDTQYF.

The V gene is TRBV10-1, the J gene TRBJ2-3; D gene unclear. CDR1 and CDR2 (germline): WNHNN, SYGVQD (reference sequence). V lost 7 bases and J lost 3, with 14 bases in between. This CDR3 contains 14 residues. The CDR3 spells CASKGDSRTDTQYF. The CDR3 DNA sequence: TGCGCCAGCAAGGGTGACTCCCGGACAGATACGCAGTATTTT.

This clonotype was counted many times. V is TRBV9 and J is TRBJ2-3; weak D call: TRBD2 (6 bases). Germline V gene data show CDR1 as SGDLS and CDR2 as YYNGEE. Between the trimmed V and J ends, which lost 1 base and 4 bases, there was a span of 13 bases. There are 15 residues in the CDR3. The CDR3 protein is CASSVSSSDPDTQYF. The CDR3 DNA sequence: TGTGCCAGCAGCGTATCGTCTAGCGACCCAGATACGCAGTATTTT. The variable domain in full, completed from reference TRBV9 and TRBJ2-3, reads DSGVTQTPKHLITATGQRVTLRCSPRSGDLSVYWYQQSLDQGLQFLIQYYNGEERAKGNILERFSAQQFPDLHSELNLSSLELGDSALYFCASSVSSSDPDTQYFGPGTRLTVL.

This clonotype was seen many times. This sequence joins TRBV7-3 and TRBJ1-1; 8 bases are shared with TRBD1. The trim removed 1 base at V and 8 bases at J, leaving 3 bases unmatched. This CDR3 spans 13 amino acids. Germline V gene sequence: CDR1 SGHTA, CDR2 FQGTGA. Here the CDR3 DNA reads TGTGCCAGCAGCTTAAGTAGGGACAGGGAAGCTTTCTTT. It specifies CASSLSRDREAFF.

This clonotype was seen at least ten times. The chain combines TRBV20-1 with TRBJ2-1, with 7 bases lining up with TRBD2. V was clipped by 6 bases and J by 7 bases; unmatched bases: 12. The V gene's germline CDR1 is DFQATT and CDR2 SNEGSKA (reference sequence). The CDR3 contains 14 residues. The CDR3 region has the DNA TGCAGTGCCCCCCCGGCTAGCGGAGTTAATGAGCAGTTCTTC. It encodes CSAPPASGVNEQFF.

This clonotype has just a few counts. V gene TRBV19 combines with J gene TRBJ1-1; possibly TRBD1 for D (5 bases). Germline V CDR1 and CDR2: LNHDA, SQIVND (reference sequence). This CDR3 has 15 residues. V was pared by 1 base and J by 4 bases, with 13 bases between. CDR3 region: CASSIGGGWSTEAFF. CDR3 sequence (DNA): TGTGCCAGTAGTATAGGCGGGGGTTGGTCCACTGAAGCTTTCTTT.

This clonotype was counted at least ten times. V is TRBV24-1 and J is TRBJ2-2, with D unclear. CDR1 and CDR2 (germline): KGHDR, SFDVKD. CDR3 size: 15 residues. The germline V and J ends were trimmed by 3 bases and 2 bases, with 9 bases remaining between them. This chain's CDR3 is CATSDRTVNTGELFF. CDR3 bases: TGTGCCACCAGTGATAGGACGGTAAACACCGGGGAGCTGTTTTTT.

This clonotype was picked up a small number of times. The chain carries TRBV12-3 or TRBV12-4 and TRBJ2-7, with 8 bases that match TRBD2. The CDR3 is made up of 14 amino acids. Germline trimming cut 3 bases from V and 3 bases from J; bases unmatched to any gene: 4. The CDR3 spells CASSLGTRIYEQYF. The DNA for the CDR3 is TGTGCCAGCAGTTTGGGGACTAGAATCTACGAGCAGTACTTC.

Ten or more counts support this clonotype. The chain is built from TRBV20-1 and TRBJ1-5; D is perhaps TRBD1 (6 bases). The germline V and J ends were trimmed by 6 bases and 4 bases, with 13 bases remaining between them. The V gene's germline CDR1 is DFQATT and CDR2 SNEGSKA (reference sequence). This CDR3 is built from 13 residues. The CDR3 loop reads CSAARGGNQPQHF. The DNA for the CDR3 is TGCAGTGCGGCTAGGGGGGGGAATCAGCCCCAGCATTTT.

The table lists this clonotype with many counts. The rearrangement joins TRBV20-1 to TRBJ2-2; possible D gene TRBD1, 6 bases. The CDR3 is 14 amino acids. The V gene lost 3 bases and the J gene lost 1 base, with 9 bases spanning the gap. CDR1 and CDR2 (germline): DFQATT, SNEGSKA (reference sequence). The CDR3 region is CSASRQVNTGELFF. The CDR3 DNA reads as TGCAGTGCTAGCCGACAGGTGAACACCGGGGAGCTGTTTTTT.

The chain uses TRBV5-1 and TRBJ1-2; 7 bases are shared with TRBD1. Germline-derived CDR1 and CDR2 are SGHRS and YFSETQ. This CDR3 contains 14 residues. With V trimmed by 4 bases and J by 0 bases, 3 bases remained unmatched. The CDR3 is CASSLGQPNYGYTF. For the CDR3, the DNA is TGCGCCAGCAGCCTGGGACAGCCTAACTATGGCTACACCTTC.

At least ten counts were recorded for this clonotype. The chain employs TRBV28 and TRBJ2-1; D unclear. Germline V lookup: CDR1 MDHEN, CDR2 SYDVKM. Trimming pared 0 bases from V and 6 bases from J, leaving 9 bases between. This CDR3 comprises 14 residues. The CDR3 sequence: CASSLWGKGNEQFF. The DNA for the CDR3 is TGTGCCAGCAGTTTATGGGGTAAGGGCAATGAGCAGTTCTTC.

To note about this clonotype: A much larger clone differs from this one at a single base, so this may be a read error. This chain links TRBV28 with TRBJ2-7, with unresolved D. This CDR3 comprises 13 residues. CDR1 and CDR2 from the germline V gene are MDHEN and SYDVKM. Trimming shortened V by 4 bases and J by 6 bases, and 13 bases separated the two germline ends. The CDR3 DNA sequence: TGTGCCAGCAGTTATGGTTTGGGCTTCGAGCAGTACTTC. Residues: CASSYGLGFEQYF.

J is TRBJ2-5 and V is TRBV5-1; 7 bases fit TRBD2. V trimming: 1 base; J trimming: 5 bases; junction bases outside the gene matches: 5. The length of the CDR3 is 14 residues. Germline CDR1 is SGHRS and CDR2 is YFSETQ. The chain's CDR3 is CASSLREGLETQYF. CDR3 sequence (DNA): TGCGCCAGCAGCTTGAGGGAGGGACTGGAGACCCAGTACTTC.